These 11 T cell receptor beta chains originate from one sample sequenced in a study of identical twins. TCRdb independently ran MiXCR on the 5' RACE reads; one entry per CDR3 protein. The sample has 350,000 or so distinct CDR3 sequences; approximately 9.1% are singletons. Source material: naive T cells sorted from blood. The receptors were sampled from a woman aged 45-65 years in good health.

The chain joins TRBV20-1 to TRBJ2-1, with a weak D call TRBD2 (6 bases). The germline gives CDR1 DFQATT, CDR2 SNEGSKA (reference sequence). This CDR3 is built from 11 residues. Deletions cut 6 bases from V and 7 bases from J, with 10 bases between. CDR3 in DNA: TGCAGTGCGGTAGCGGTAAATGAGCAGTTCTTC. Translation gives CSAVAVNEQFF.

This sequence joins TRBV4-1 and TRBJ2-5; 7 bases fit TRBD2. Trimming cost V 5 bases and J 9 bases; bases outside gene matches: 15. This CDR3 has 15 amino acids. Germline V lookup: CDR1 MGHRA, CDR2 YSYEKL. CDR3 bases: TGCGCCAGCAGCGGACCCCTCCGGGGCCGGGAGGCCCAGTACTTC. It translates to CASSGPLRGREAQYF.

In this sample, this clonotype turned up a few times. The rearrangement joins TRBV20-1 to TRBJ1-4; no definite D call. Per germline, CDR1 DFQATT and CDR2 SNEGSKA (reference sequence). The CDR3 has 13 residues. V was trimmed by 0 bases and J by 7 bases, leaving 9 bases between them. DNA of the CDR3: TGCAGTGCTAGAGATCCATGGGGTGAAAAACTGTTTTTT. Its protein product is CSARDPWGEKLFF.

This clonotype was observed a handful of times. The chain couples TRBV7-6 to TRBJ2-5; TRBD2 might be the D (7 bases). The germline V gene has CDR1 SGHVS and CDR2 FNYEAQ. V lost 1 base and J 2 bases, leaving 17 bases between the germline ends. The length of the CDR3 is 17 residues. CDR3: CASSLGYGGTRQETQYF. CDR3 DNA: TGTGCCAGCAGCTTAGGGTACGGGGGGACACGACAAGAGACCCAGTACTTC.

This clonotype was counted only a few times. The chain employs TRBV27 and TRBJ2-1; D gene unclear. Germline V CDR1 and CDR2: MNHEY, SMNVEV (reference sequence). The CDR3 consists of 16 residues. Trimming left V 5 bases short and J 4 bases short, with 18 bases between. The CDR3 region is CASSLAGLSRYNEQFF. The DNA of the CDR3 is TGTGCCAGCAGTCTGGCCGGGCTTTCGAGATACAATGAGCAGTTCTTC.

Many counts were recorded for this clonotype. This chain uses TRBV12-3 or TRBV12-4 with TRBJ2-3; D unresolved. Trimming removed 7 bases at V and 8 bases at J, with 10 bases between. This CDR3 spans 11 amino acids. The CDR3 protein is CASTAGLTQYF. The CDR3 nucleotides read TGTGCCAGCACCGCCGGGCTTACGCAGTATTTT.

This chain joins TRBV5-1 and TRBJ1-1, with D unclear. V was pared by 6 bases and J by 6 bases, with 18 bases between. Germline V gene data show CDR1 as SGHRS and CDR2 as YFSETQ. The CDR3 has 14 residues. The CDR3 sequence: CASTTGWEEAEAFF. The CDR3 DNA follows: TGCGCCAGCACCACGGGATGGGAGGAGGCTGAAGCTTTCTTT.

This clonotype occurred a few times. The V gene is TRBV4-1, the J gene TRBJ2-1; 10 bases agree with TRBD2. This CDR3 contains 17 residues. Looked up from germline, CDR1 is MGHRA and CDR2 is YSYEKL. Trimming removed 4 bases from V and 4 bases from J; junction bases left unmatched: 10. The CDR3: CASSLQALAGAYNEQFF. Here the CDR3 DNA reads TGCGCCAGCAGCCTCCAAGCCCTAGCGGGAGCATACAATGAGCAGTTCTTC.

This clonotype was observed at least ten times. The chain recombines TRBV11-3 with TRBJ2-2; D possibly matches TRBD1 or TRBD2 (6 bases each). This CDR3 has 12 residues. Trimming took off 6 bases at V and 6 bases at J, with 8 bases between the two ends. Germline V gene lookup returns CDR1 SGHNT and CDR2 YENEEA. The CDR3 DNA sequence: TGTGCCAGCAGGAGGGGGGCCGGGGAGCTGTTTTTT. Amino acids: CASRRGAGELFF. The variable domain in full, completed from reference TRBV11-3 and TRBJ2-2, reads EAGVVQSPRYKIIEKKQPVAFWCNPISGHNTLYWYLQNLGQGPELLIRYENEEAVDDSQLPKDRFSAERLKGVDSTLKIQPAELGDSAVYLCASRRGAGELFFGEGSRLTVL.

At least ten counts were recorded for this clonotype. The chain couples TRBV12-3 or TRBV12-4 to TRBJ1-5; tentative D call: TRBD1 (6 bases). V lost 6 bases and J 7 bases, leaving 16 bases between the germline ends. The CDR3 length is 14 residues. The CDR3 is CASRTTGYSQPQHF. The CDR3 nucleotides are TGTGCCAGCAGAACCACAGGGTACAGCCAGCCCCAGCATTTT.

This clonotype occurred many times. V is TRBV5-1 and J is TRBJ1-1, with TRBD1 identical over 7 bases. The CDR3 consists of 14 residues. J lost 2 bases, V lost 5 bases, and 6 bases had no gene match. Germline assignment: CDR1 SGHRS and CDR2 YFSETQ. The CDR3 coding sequence is TGCGCCAGCAGGTCTGGGACAGCCAACACTGAAGCTTTCTTT. Protein: CASRSGTANTEAFF.